This T cell receptor (beta chain) is drawn from a study of T cell repertoires in cytomegalovirus infection. V was clipped by 6 bases and J by 4 bases; unmatched bases: 5. The CDR3 extends over 15 amino acids. Germline V gene sequence: CDR1 MNHEY, CDR2 SVGEGT. Each CDR3 protein gets one entry after TCRdb re-called the reads with MiXCR. This sample has more than 400,000 distinct CDR3 sequences, with about 30% found just once. The specimen sequenced was PBMCs. This TCR was recovered from a human donor in good health (CMV status not recorded). Some clones in this sample may be carry-over from other donors' samples. The chain has TRBV6-2 or TRBV6-3 and TRBJ2-7; 14 bases are shared with TRBD2. The CDR3 nucleotides are TGTGCCAGCAGCCCGGGACTAGCGGGAGTTTACGAGCAGTACGTC. This translates into CASSPGLAGVYEQYV.